Below are 5 T cell receptor beta chains sequenced from a single sample in a study of blood T cell repertoires in COVID-19. Sequenced by immunoSEQ multiplex PCR; TCRdb stores in-frame clones only, minus some. Found here are a few hundred thousand clones, nearly 90% of them singletons; the top ten hold just under 9.5%. Sequencing used PBMCs or T cells enriched from blood (not recorded which). These receptors all come from a woman in her thirties who had recovered from COVID-19.

This clone showed up just once. This chain joins TRBV5-1 and TRBJ2-1; 11 bases are shared with TRBD2. Looked up from germline, CDR1 is SGHRS and CDR2 is YFSETQ. The V gene end was trimmed by 2 bases and the J gene end by 5 bases; junction bases not matched to a gene: 9. The CDR3 spans 17 residues. CDR3 sequence (DNA): TGCGCCAGCAGCTTATTAGCGGGAGGGCCCTCTGACAATGAGCAGTTCTTC. This encodes CASSLLAGGPSDNEQFF.

The J gene is TRBJ2-3, the V gene TRBV19; 11 bases line up with TRBD2. Germline values: CDR1 LNHDA, CDR2 SQIVND (reference sequence). This CDR3 has 15 residues. V shed 4 bases, J shed 3 bases, and the junction held 3 bases outside the gene matches. The CDR3 bases are TGTGCCAGTAGTAAACTAGCGGGAGTGACAGATACGCAGTATTTT. Translated, it gives CASSKLAGVTDTQYF. Looking up the rest from reference TRBV19 and TRBJ2-3 gives the full variable domain: DGGITQSPKYLFRKEGQNVTLSCEQNLNHDAMYWYRQDPGQGLRLIYYSQIVNDFQKGDIAEGYSVSREKKESFPLTVTSAQKNPTAFYLCASSKLAGVTDTQYFGPGTRLTVL.

This clone was recorded once. The rearrangement joins TRBV19 to TRBJ2-1; a weak D match, TRBD1 (5 bases). The V gene's germline CDR1 is LNHDA and CDR2 SQIVND (reference sequence). The V end was cut by 8 bases, the J end by 3 bases, with 17 bases between. The CDR3 spans 15 residues. The CDR3 nucleotides are TGTGCCAGTTCCTACGAAGGGGCAGTCTACAATGAGCAGTTCTTC. Its translation is CASSYEGAVYNEQFF.

The chain has TRBV6-2 or TRBV6-3 and TRBJ1-5, with TRBD1 matching 7 bases. Germline V gene lookup returns CDR1 MNHEY and CDR2 SVGEGT. V lost 6 bases to trimming and J lost 5 bases; unmatched junction nucleotides: 10. CDR3 length equals 15 residues. The CDR3 region has the DNA TGTGCCAGCAGCTTCGGGGGACAGAACCATCAGCCCCAGCATTTT. Its translation: CASSFGGQNHQPQHF.

The chain couples TRBV3-1 (or the pseudogene TRBV3-2) to TRBJ1-5; possibly TRBD1 for D (6 bases). Germline lookup yields CDR1 LGHDT and CDR2 YNNKEL (reference sequence). This CDR3 region has 16 residues. Trimming took off 0 bases at V and 1 base at J, with 10 bases between the two ends. This chain's CDR3 is CASSQDFGQSNQPQHF. The CDR3 nucleotides read TGTGCCAGCAGCCAAGACTTCGGACAGAGCAATCAGCCCCAGCATTTT.